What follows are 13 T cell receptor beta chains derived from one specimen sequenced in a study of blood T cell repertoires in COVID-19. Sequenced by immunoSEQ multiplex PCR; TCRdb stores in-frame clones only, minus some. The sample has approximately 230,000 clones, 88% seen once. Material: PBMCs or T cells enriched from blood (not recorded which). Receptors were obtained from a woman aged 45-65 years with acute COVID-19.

The CDR3 loop is CASSYGAGVPYNEQFF. The CDR3 nucleotides read TGTGCCAGCAGTTACGGGGCGGGAGTCCCATACAATGAGCAGTTCTTC. This chain joins TRBV6-5 and TRBJ2-1, with TRBD2 matching 7 bases. Losses at the gene ends were 2 bases for V and 4 bases for J; bases not matched to a gene: 8. Germline values: CDR1 MNHEY, CDR2 SVGAGI. This CDR3 spans 16 amino acids.

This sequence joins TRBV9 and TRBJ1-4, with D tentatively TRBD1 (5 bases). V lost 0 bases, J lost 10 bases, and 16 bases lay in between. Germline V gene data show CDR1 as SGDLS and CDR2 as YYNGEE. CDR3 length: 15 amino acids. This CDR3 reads CASSVAGQAGGKLFF. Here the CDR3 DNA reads TGTGCCAGCAGCGTAGCTGGGCAGGCCGGGGGAAAACTGTTTTTT.

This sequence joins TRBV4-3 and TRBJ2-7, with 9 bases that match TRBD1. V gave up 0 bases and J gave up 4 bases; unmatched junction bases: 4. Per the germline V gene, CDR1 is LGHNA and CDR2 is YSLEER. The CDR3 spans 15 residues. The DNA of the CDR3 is TGCGCCAGCAGCCAAGATATGGGACAGGGTTACGAGCAGTACTTC. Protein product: CASSQDMGQGYEQYF.

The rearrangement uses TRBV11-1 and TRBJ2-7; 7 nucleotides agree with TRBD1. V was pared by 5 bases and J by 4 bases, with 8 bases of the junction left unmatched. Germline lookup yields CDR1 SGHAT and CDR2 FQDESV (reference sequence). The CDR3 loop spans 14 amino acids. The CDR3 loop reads CASSRSHRGYEQYF. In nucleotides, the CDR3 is TGTGCCAGCAGCCGATCCCACAGGGGATACGAGCAGTACTTC. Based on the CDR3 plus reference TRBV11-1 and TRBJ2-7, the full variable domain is EAEVAQSPRYKITEKSQAVAFWCDPISGHATLYWYRQILGQGPELLVQFQDESVVDDSQLPKDRFSAERLKGVDSTLKIQPAELGDSAMYLCASSRSHRGYEQYFGPGTRLTVT.

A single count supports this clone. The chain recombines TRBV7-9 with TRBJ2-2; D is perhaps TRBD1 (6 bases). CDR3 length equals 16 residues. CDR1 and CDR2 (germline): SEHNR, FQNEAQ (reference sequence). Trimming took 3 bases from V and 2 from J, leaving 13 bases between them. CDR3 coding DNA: TGTGCCAGCAGCTTTTTGAAGGGGGTAAACACCGGGGAGCTGTTTTTT. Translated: CASSFLKGVNTGELFF.

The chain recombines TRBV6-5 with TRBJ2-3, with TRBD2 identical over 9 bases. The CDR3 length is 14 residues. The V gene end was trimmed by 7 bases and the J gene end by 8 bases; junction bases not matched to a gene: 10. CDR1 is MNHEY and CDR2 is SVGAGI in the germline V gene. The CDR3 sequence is CASTSPRGGPTQYF. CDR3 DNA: TGTGCCAGCACCTCCCCGCGGGGGGGTCCTACGCAGTATTTT.

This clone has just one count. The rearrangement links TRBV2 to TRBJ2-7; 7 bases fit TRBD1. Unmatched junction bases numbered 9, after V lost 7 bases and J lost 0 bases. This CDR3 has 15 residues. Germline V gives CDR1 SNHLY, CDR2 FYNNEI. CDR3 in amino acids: CASTEGNRGSYEQYF. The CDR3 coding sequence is TGTGCCAGCACCGAGGGGAACAGGGGCTCCTACGAGCAGTACTTC. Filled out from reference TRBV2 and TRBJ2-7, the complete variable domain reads EPEVTQTPSHQVTQMGQEVILRCVPISNHLYFYWYRQILGQKVEFLVSFYNNEISEKSEIFDDQFSVERPDGSNFTLKIRSTKLEDSAMYFCASTEGNRGSYEQYFGPGTRLTVT.

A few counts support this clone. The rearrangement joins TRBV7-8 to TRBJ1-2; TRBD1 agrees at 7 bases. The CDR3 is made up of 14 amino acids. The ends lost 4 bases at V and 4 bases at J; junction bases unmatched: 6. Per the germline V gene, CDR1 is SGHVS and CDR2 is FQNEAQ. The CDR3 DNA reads TGTGCCAGCAGCTCACAGGGGTTGGTCTATGGCTACACCTTC. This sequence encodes CASSSQGLVYGYTF.

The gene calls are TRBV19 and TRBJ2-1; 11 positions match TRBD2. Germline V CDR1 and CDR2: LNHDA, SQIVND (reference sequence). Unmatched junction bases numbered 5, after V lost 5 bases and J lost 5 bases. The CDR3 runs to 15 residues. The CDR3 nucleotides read TGTGCCAGTAGTTATACTAGCGGGGGACACAATGAGCAGTTCTTC. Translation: CASSYTSGGHNEQFF.

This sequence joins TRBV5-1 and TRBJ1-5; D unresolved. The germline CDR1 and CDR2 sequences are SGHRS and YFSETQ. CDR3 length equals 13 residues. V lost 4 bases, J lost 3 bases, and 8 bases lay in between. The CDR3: CASSLSDNQPQHF. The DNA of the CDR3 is TGCGCCAGCAGCCTATCCGACAATCAGCCCCAGCATTTT.

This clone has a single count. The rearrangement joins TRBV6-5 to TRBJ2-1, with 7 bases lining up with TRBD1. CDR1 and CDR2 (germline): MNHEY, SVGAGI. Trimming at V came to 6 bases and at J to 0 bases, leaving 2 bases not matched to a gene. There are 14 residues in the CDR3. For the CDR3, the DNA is TGTGCCAGCAGGTGGACAGGCTCCTACAATGAGCAGTTCTTC. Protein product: CASRWTGSYNEQFF.

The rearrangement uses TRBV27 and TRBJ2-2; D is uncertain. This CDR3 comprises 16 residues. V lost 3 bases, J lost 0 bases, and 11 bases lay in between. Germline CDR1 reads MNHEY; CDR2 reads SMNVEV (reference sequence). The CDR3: CASSLWQVTNTGELFF. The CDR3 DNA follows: TGTGCCAGCAGTTTGTGGCAGGTGACGAACACCGGGGAGCTGTTTTTT.

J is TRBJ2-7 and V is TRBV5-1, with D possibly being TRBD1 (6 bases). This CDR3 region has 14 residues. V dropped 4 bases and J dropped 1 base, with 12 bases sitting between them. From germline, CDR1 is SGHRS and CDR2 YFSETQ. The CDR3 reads CASSLRDTSYEQYF. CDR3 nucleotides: TGCGCCAGCAGCCTCCGGGACACTTCCTACGAGCAGTACTTC.